The source of this TCR beta chain is a study of shared clonotypes between healthy human individuals. The repertoire was sequenced with immunoSEQ multiplex PCR; TCRdb's copy has only in-frame clones and lacks some. Found here are 2 million to 3 million clones, over 85% of them singletons; the top ten hold over 0.12%. This receptor was taken from a man between 18 and 35 years old in good health. Sequencing input: naive CD4+ T cells sorted from blood. Noted subset: CD45RA+ positively selected.

Written as DNA, the CDR3 is TGTGCCAGCAGCAAAGAGGGCAGGACCTCCACCGGGGAGCTGTTTTTT. Protein: CASSKEGRTSTGELFF. The chain recombines TRBV21-1 with TRBJ2-2. TRBV21-1 is an annotated pseudogene. CDR3 length: 16 amino acids.